These T cell receptor beta chains were read from a single sample in a study of shared clonotypes between healthy human individuals. Produced via immunoSEQ multiplex PCR; TCRdb's table is partial and in-frame only. Among about 1 million clones, 60% to 80% were seen once, and the ten largest hold 1.5%. Sample: memory CD4+ T cells sorted from blood. The receptor source for this set is a man aged 18 to 29 in good health. The CDR3 runs from the conserved cysteine through the conserved F or W. A D gene is named only where the DNA matches it firmly. The size of a clone is reported for some rows only, either as once, few or many, or as a class for expanded clones.

TRBJ2-4 | TRBD2 | TRBV18 | - | TGTGCCAGCTCACCTCAGCGGGGGGTTGACATTCAGTACTTC | CASSPQRGVDIQYF
TRBJ1-1 | TRBD1 | TRBV5-4 | - | TGTGCCAGCAGCCCAGGGGGCATGGCCACTGAAGCTTTCTTT | CASSPGGMATEAFF
TRBJ2-7 | - | TRBV6-5 | - | TGTGCCAGCAGGGGTTCCTACGAGCAGTACTTC | CASRGSYEQYF
TRBJ1-2 | - | TRBV4-3 | few | TGCGCCAGCAGCGACTCATCGGTTGGCACAAGCTATGGCTACACCTTC | CASSDSSVGTSYGYTF
TRBJ1-2 | - | TRBV4-1 | - | TGCGCCAGCAGCCACCGCGGACTCTCCGACCCGAACTATGGCTACACCTTC | CASSHRGLSDPNYGYTF
TRBJ1-2 | TRBD1 | TRBV28 | - | TGTGCCAGCAGTTTGGACAGGGTACTGGGCTATGGCTACACCTTC | CASSLDRVLGYGYTF
TRBJ1-3 | - | TRBV4-3 | - | TGCGCCAGCAGCCAGCGTCTCTCCGGGGAGCGAAACACCATATATTTT | CASSQRLSGERNTIYF
TRBJ1-2 | TRBD1 | TRBV6-6 | - | TGTGCCATCCGTCGGGGACAGGGGTCGGACTATGGCTACACCTTC | CAIRRGQGSDYGYTF
TRBJ2-1 | TRBD2 | TRBV9 | - | TGTGCCAGCAGCCCTACAGGGAGAGGAGGGACTAGCGGGGGTAGCTCCTACAATGAGCAGTTCTTC | CASSPTGRGGTSGGSSYNEQFF
TRBJ2-5 | TRBD1 | TRBV18 | - | TGTGCCAGCTCAAGGACAGGGGGCTATCAAGAGACCCAGTACTTC | CASSRTGGYQETQYF
TRBJ2-1 | TRBD2 | TRBV4-2 | - | TGTGCCAGCAGCCAAGCCGGGACTAGCGGGGTCTACAATGAGCAGTTCTTC | CASSQAGTSGVYNEQFF
TRBJ1-2 | - | TRBV6-1 | - | TGTGCCAGCAGTGACTTTAGGACAGAAGGCTACACCTTC | CASSDFRTEGYTF
TRBJ2-3 | - | TRBV25-1 | - | TGTGCCAGCAGTGAGGGGGGACGCACAGATACGCAGTATTTT | CASSEGGRTDTQYF
TRBJ2-6 | - | TRBV6-4 | - | TGTGCCAGCAGTGACAAAGGGGCGTCTGGGGCCAACGTCCTGACTTTC | CASSDKGASGANVLTF
TRBJ2-1 | TRBD2 | TRBV2 | - | TGTGCCAGCAGGGCTACTAGCGGGGGGGCAGGGGAGCAGTTCTTC | CASRATSGGAGEQFF
TRBJ2-7 | - | TRBV11-2 | - | TGTGCCAGCAGCTTAGGACGGCAGTACGAGCAGTACTTC | CASSLGRQYEQYF
TRBJ2-2 | - | TRBV5-1 | - | TGCGCCAGCAGCTTGGAAGGTCCAGGGGGGGAGCTGTTTTTT | CASSLEGPGGELFF
TRBJ1-1 | - | TRBV12-5 | once | TGTGCTAGTGGTTTGAAAAGTCACACTGAAGCTTTCTTT | CASGLKSHTEAFF
TRBJ2-1 | - | TRBV11-2 | - | TGTGCCACCCAGGTAGGGTCTGGGAGGATGTCATGGGAGCAGTTCTTC | CATQVGSGRMSWEQFF
TRBJ2-1 | TRBD2 | TRBV19 | - | TGTGCCAGTAGTGGGACTAGCGTGGCCGACAATGAGCAGTTCTTC | CASSGTSVADNEQFF
TRBJ1-5 | - | TRBV6-9 | many | TGTGCCAGCAGTTATAAAAAACACAGGGTTGGTCAGCCCCAGCATTTT | CASSYKKHRVGQPQHF
TRBJ2-2 | - | TRBV5-6 | - | TGTGCCAGCAGATCGGGACACCCGGGCACCGGGGAGCTGTTTTTT | CASRSGHPGTGELFF
TRBJ2-2 | TRBD2 | TRBV15 | - | TGTGCCACCAGCAGCCTAGCGGGAGGAATCGGGGAGCTGTTTTTT | CATSSLAGGIGELFF
TRBJ1-1 | - | TRBV9 | few | TGTGCCAGCAGCTCAGGACGAGGCACTGAAGCTTTCTTT | CASSSGRGTEAFF
TRBJ2-2 | TRBD1 | TRBV2 | - | TGTGCCAGCAGTAAGGACAGGGTGAACACCGGGGAGCTGTTTTTT | CASSKDRVNTGELFF
TRBJ1-1 | - | TRBV18 | - | TGTGCCAGCTCACCAACCAGGGCCCTGGGCACTGAAGCTTTCTTT | CASSPTRALGTEAFF
TRBJ1-5 | TRBD1 | TRBV28 | - | TGTGCCAGCAGTCGAAACAGGGGGCCCAATCAGCCCCAGCATTTT | CASSRNRGPNQPQHF
TRBJ1-6 | - | TRBV6-5 | - | TGTGCCAGCAGTATCCCAGGATGGAATTCACCCCTCCACTTT | CASSIPGWNSPLHF
TRBJ1-4 | - | TRBV14 | - | TGTGCCAGCAGCCCAAGGACAGACCCCTTTGATGAAAAACTGTTTTTT | CASSPRTDPFDEKLFF
TRBJ1-2 | - | TRBV6-6 | - | TGTGCCAGCAGTTATGCCCGACAGAGCTATGGCTACACCTTC | CASSYARQSYGYTF
TRBJ2-5 | TRBD2 | TRBV10-3 | - | TGTGCCATCAGTCTAGCGGGAGGAGGAGAGACCCAGTACTTC | CAISLAGGGETQYF
TRBJ1-2 | - | TRBV15 | few | TGTGCCACCAGCCCAGATAACTATGGCTACACCTTC | CATSPDNYGYTF
TRBJ1-6 | TRBD1 | TRBV19 | - | TGTGCCAGTAGTGTACAGGGGGCGATCAATTCACCCCTCCACTTT | CASSVQGAINSPLHF
TRBJ1-2 | TRBD1 | TRBV4-1 | - | TGCGCCAGCAGCCAAGTGGGACAGCGTGGCTACACCTTC | CASSQVGQRGYTF
TRBJ1-2 | TRBD1 | TRBV4-2 | - | TGTGCCAGCTCCCAGTCCCAGGGGGCGGATGGCTACACCTTC | CASSQSQGADGYTF
TRBJ2-2 | - | TRBV9 | - | TGTGCCAGCAGCGTAGCCCAGCCGAACACCGGGGAGCTGTTTTTT | CASSVAQPNTGELFF
TRBJ2-5 | - | TRBV14 | - | TGTGCCAGCAGCCAAGTTTCCCCAGGGGCGCTCCAAGAGACCCAGTACTTC | CASSQVSPGALQETQYF
TRBJ2-1 | TRBD1 | TRBV7-6 | - | TGTGCCAGCAGCCACGGACAGGGGAACCATGAGCAGTTCTTC | CASSHGQGNHEQFF
TRBJ2-7 | TRBD2 | TRBV9 | - | TGTGCCAGCAGCGTAGATATGAAACCGGGACTAGCTGTGTACGAGCAGTACTTC | CASSVDMKPGLAVYEQYF
TRBJ1-1 | - | TRBV10-3 | - | TGTGCCATCAGTGGTCGGGGGAACACTGAAGCTTTCTTT | CAISGRGNTEAFF
TRBJ1-5 | - | TRBV2 | - | TGTGCCAGCAGTGTTACATGGGCAGGCAATCAGCCCCAGCATTTT | CASSVTWAGNQPQHF
TRBJ2-3 | TRBD2 | TRBV5-8 | - | TGTGCCAGCAGCTTTCTCCGGGGAGGGGATACGCAGTATTTT | CASSFLRGGDTQYF